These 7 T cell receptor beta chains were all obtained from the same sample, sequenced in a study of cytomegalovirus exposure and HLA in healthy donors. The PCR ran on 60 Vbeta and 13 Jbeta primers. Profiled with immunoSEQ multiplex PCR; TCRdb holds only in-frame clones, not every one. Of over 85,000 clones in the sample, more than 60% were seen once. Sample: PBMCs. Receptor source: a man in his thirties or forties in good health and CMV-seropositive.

Here the CDR3 reads CASSKEPGQGLTPLHF. CDR3 nucleotides: TGTGCCAGCAGCAAAGAACCGGGACAGGGGCTCACTCCCCTCCACTTT. The chain combines TRBV21-1 with TRBJ1-6; TRBD1, the table's D call, lacks a check against the DNA. TRBV21-1 is recorded as a pseudogene. The length of the CDR3 is 16 residues.

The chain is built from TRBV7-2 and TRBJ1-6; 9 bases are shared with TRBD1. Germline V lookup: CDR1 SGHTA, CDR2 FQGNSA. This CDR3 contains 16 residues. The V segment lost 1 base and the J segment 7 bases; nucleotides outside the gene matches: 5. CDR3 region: CASSLVSDRGNSPLHF. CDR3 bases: TGTGCCAGCAGCTTAGTGTCTGACAGGGGGAATTCACCCCTCCACTTT.

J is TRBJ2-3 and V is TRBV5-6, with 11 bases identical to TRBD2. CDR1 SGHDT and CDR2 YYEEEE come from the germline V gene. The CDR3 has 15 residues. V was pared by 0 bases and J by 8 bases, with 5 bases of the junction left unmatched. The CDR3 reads CASSLVAGGLSTQYF. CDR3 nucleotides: TGTGCCAGCAGCTTGGTAGCGGGGGGGCTTTCTACGCAGTATTTT.

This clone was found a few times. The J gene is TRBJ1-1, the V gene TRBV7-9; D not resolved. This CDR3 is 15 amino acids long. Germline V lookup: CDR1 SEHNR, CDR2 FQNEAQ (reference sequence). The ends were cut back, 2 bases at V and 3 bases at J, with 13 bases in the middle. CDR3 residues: CASSLSQNADTEAFF. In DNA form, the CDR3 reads TGTGCCAGCAGCTTAAGTCAGAATGCGGACACTGAAGCTTTCTTT.

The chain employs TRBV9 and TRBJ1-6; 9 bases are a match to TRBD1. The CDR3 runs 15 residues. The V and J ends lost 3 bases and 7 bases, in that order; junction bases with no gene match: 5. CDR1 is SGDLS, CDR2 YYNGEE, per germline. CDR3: CASSAMGQGNSPLHF. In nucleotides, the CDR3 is TGTGCCAGCAGCGCGATGGGACAGGGAAATTCACCCCTCCACTTT.

CDR3: CASSHGTTYEQYF. For the CDR3, the DNA is TGTGCCAGCAGCCACGGGACTACCTACGAGCAGTACTTC. This chain joins TRBV7-9 and TRBJ2-7; 7 bases agree with TRBD2. Trimming removed 5 bases from V and 2 bases from J; junction bases left unmatched: 3. Germline V CDR1 and CDR2: SEHNR, FQNEAQ (reference sequence). This CDR3 has 13 amino acids.

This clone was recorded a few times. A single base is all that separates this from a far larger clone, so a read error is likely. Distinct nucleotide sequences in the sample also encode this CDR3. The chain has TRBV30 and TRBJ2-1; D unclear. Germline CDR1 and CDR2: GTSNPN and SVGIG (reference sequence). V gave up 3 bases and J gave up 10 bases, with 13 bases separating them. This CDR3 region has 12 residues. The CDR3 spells CAWSPGHGEQFF. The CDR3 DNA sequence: TGTGCCTGGAGCCCAGGTCATGGCGAGCAGTTCTTC.